The rows below give T cell receptor beta chains drawn from one sample of a study of T-cell reconstitution after alpha-beta-depleted transplantation in children. TCRdb fed the PCR reads into MiXCR, producing one record per CDR3 protein. The data contain 200,000 to 250,000 distinct CDR3 sequences, roughly 7.7% of them singletons. The sample in question was PBMCs, mostly from graft donor cells, obtained 180 days after TCRalphabeta/CD19-depleted stem cell transplant. These TCRs come from a male patient aged 10 to 17 who had a stem cell transplant for acute lymphoblastic leukemia, so the T cells may come from the graft donor. CDR3s include the opening cysteine and the closing phenylalanine or tryptophan. A D gene is named only where the DNA matches it firmly. Expanded clones are given a class, and other clones once, few, many or no size at all.

d_call j_call v_call clone_size cdr3_nt cdr3_aa
. TRBJ1-1 TRBV7-2 many TGTGCCAGCAGCAAACAGGAGAACACTGAAGCTTTCTTT CASSKQENTEAFF
. TRBJ1-5 TRBV6-1 few TGTGCCAGCAGTGACAGAAATAGCAATCAGCCCCAGCATTTT CASSDRNSNQPQHF
. TRBJ2-2 TRBV7-8 many TGTGCCAGCAGCCTTAGCGTCCCTGACACCGGGGAGCTGTTTTTT CASSLSVPDTGELFF
. TRBJ2-3 TRBV7-9 many TGTGCCAGCAGCTTTTCGTGGGGGGACACAGATACGCAGTATTTT CASSFSWGDTDTQYF
TRBD2 TRBJ2-1 TRBV7-3 many TGTGCCAGCAGCTTCAGCCGGCGGGAGAACAATGAGCAGTTCTTC CASSFSRRENNEQFF
. TRBJ2-3 TRBV18 many TGTGCCAGCTCACCACCCCCACAGAGTAGCACAGATACGCAGTATTTT CASSPPPQSSTDTQYF
. TRBJ2-1 TRBV5-1 many TGCGCCAGCAAGGTGGCAGGGAGTGGCAATGAGCAGTTCTTC CASKVAGSGNEQFF
. TRBJ1-2 TRBV3-1 many TGTGCCAGCAGCCAAGAAGGCAGGCTCACATTCAACTATGGCTACACCTTC CASSQEGRLTFNYGYTF
TRBD1 TRBJ2-2 TRBV28 . TGTGCCAGCATTCACAGGGGGCGGACCGGGGTGCTGTTTTTT CASIHRGRTGVLFF
. TRBJ2-7 TRBV6-2/TRBV6-3 many TGTGCCAGCAGTTATCACCTCTACGAGCAGTACTTC CASSYHLYEQYF
TRBD2 TRBJ2-1 TRBV3-1 many TGTGCCAGCAGTCGGACTAGCCCCTACAATGAGCAGTTCTTC CASSRTSPYNEQFF
. TRBJ2-1 TRBV11-2 . TGTGCCAGCAGGTTCCTGGGTGGGAAAGATGAGCAGTTCTTC CASRFLGGKDEQFF
. TRBJ1-5 TRBV28 few TGTGCCAGCAGTTACGGGTCGGGAAGACTCCAGCCCCAGCATTTT CASSYGSGRLQPQHF
. TRBJ2-7 TRBV3-1 many TGTGCCAGCAGCCAAGGTCCGACAGCCACCTACGAGCAGTACTTC CASSQGPTATYEQYF
TRBD1 TRBJ1-5 TRBV20-1 . TGCAGTGCTAGAGAAGGGGGCGGGACCCAGCATTTT CSAREGGGTQHF
TRBD1 TRBJ1-5 TRBV5-5 . TGTGCCAGCAGCTTGAAAGGGACAGGAAATCAGCCCCAGCATTTT CASSLKGTGNQPQHF
TRBD2 TRBJ2-5 TRBV20-1 many TGCAGTGCTAGAAGACTAGCGGGGGGCGATACCCAGTACTTC CSARRLAGGDTQYF
TRBD1 TRBJ1-1 TRBV6-2/TRBV6-3 many TGTGCCAGCAGTTATGGGACAGGGCTCACTGAAGCTTTCTTT CASSYGTGLTEAFF
TRBD2 TRBJ2-1 TRBV25-1 many TGTGCCAGCAGTCTACTCGGACTAGCGGGGATTGATGAGCAGTTCTTC CASSLLGLAGIDEQFF
. TRBJ2-2 TRBV28 many TGTGCCAGCAGTTTGGGCAGGGGAAGAACCGGGGAGCTGTTTTTT CASSLGRGRTGELFF
. TRBJ1-5 TRBV15 many TGTGCCACCAGCATCTCCCGAGGAGACGGTCAGCCCCAGCATTTT CATSISRGDGQPQHF
. TRBJ2-6 TRBV20-1 few TGCAGTGCCACCCAGGGTGCTGGGGCCAACGTCCTGACTTTC CSATQGAGANVLTF
. TRBJ1-1 TRBV16 . TGTGCCAGCAGCTTAGGCCCTGGGGGAGACGCTTTCTTT CASSLGPGGDAFF
. TRBJ2-2 TRBV7-3 many TGTGCCAGCAGCCCCCCACGGGACGGGGACACCGGGGAGCTGTTTTTT CASSPPRDGDTGELFF